This TCR beta chain emerged from a study of T cells in Graves' hyperthyroidism and ophthalmopathy. Across the whole study: Peripheral blood was acquired at first diagnosis, ahead of any therapy whatsoever.

Ophthalmopathy cases met thresholds of Clinical Activity Score at least 3, NOSPECS grade at least 4 and duration under 3 months. Fresh 10 ml peripheral blood yielded PBMCs. Amplification of TCR beta CDR3 regions used RNA as the template. TCR CDR3 underwent first-round RT-PCR with the HTBI primer set. TCRdb processed the multiplex PCR reads anew with MiXCR; each CDR3 protein has one entry. The sample contains about 600,000 distinct CDR3 sequences, 14% of which appear only once. Study-wide results and caveats: Among clonotypes expanded in thyroid above 0.001, most were also found in blood.

Ten or more counts support this clonotype. What it binds is unknown. Trimming removed 0 bases from V and 5 bases from J, with 11 bases in between. The CDR3 runs 14 residues. Looked up from germline, CDR1 is SGHVS and CDR2 is FQNEAQ. Specimen: blood. The chain has TRBV7-8 and TRBJ2-7; a possible D gene is TRBD2 (5 bases). The clonotype comes from a woman aged 45-59 years with Graves' ophthalmopathy. CDR3 residues: CASSLAGSRNEQYF. The CDR3 nucleotides are TGTGCCAGCAGCTTAGCGGGGAGTCGTAACGAGCAGTACTTC.